The 19 T cell receptor beta chains below were found in one sample sequenced in a study of shared clonotypes between healthy human individuals. Clones were sequenced by immunoSEQ multiplex PCR, and TCRdb holds only the in-frame ones, with some missing. The data contain 2,500,000 or so clones, 80% to 95% of them singletons. The material sequenced was naive CD4+ T cells from PBMCs. As for subset: CD45RA+ positively selected. These receptor sequences come from a man younger than 35 in good health. Some clones in this sample may be carry-over from other donors' samples.

This clone was counted once. This chain joins TRBV7-6 and TRBJ2-1, with 13 bases identical to TRBD2. Germline V gene data show CDR1 as SGHVS and CDR2 as FNYEAQ. The CDR3 covers 17 residues. The J segment lost 7 bases and the V segment lost 1 base, leaving 7 bases of the junction unmatched. CDR3 region: CASSLGLGLAGRNEQFF. CDR3 sequence (DNA): TGTGCCAGCAGCTTAGGCCTGGGACTAGCGGGGCGAAATGAGCAGTTCTTC.

This chain joins TRBV28 and TRBJ1-2; D uncertain. Per the germline V gene, CDR1 is MDHEN and CDR2 is SYDVKM. The CDR3 runs to 14 residues. The ends were cut back, 1 base at V and 6 bases at J, with 12 bases in the middle. The CDR3 sequence: CASSLLRRGNGYTF. The CDR3 nucleotides are TGTGCCAGCAGTTTATTAAGGAGAGGGAATGGCTACACCTTC.

V is TRBV6-5 and J is TRBJ2-7, with 7 bases matching TRBD1. This CDR3 region has 14 residues. The ends lost 6 bases at V and 4 bases at J; junction bases unmatched: 9. Germline values: CDR1 MNHEY, CDR2 SVGAGI. The CDR3 protein is CASRRGTDRYEQYF. As DNA, the CDR3 is TGTGCCAGCAGAAGAGGGACAGACCGTTACGAGCAGTACTTC.

The chain's CDR3 is CASSLSGTGEQYF. The DNA for the CDR3 is TGTGCCAGCAGTTTATCCGGGACAGGCGAGCAGTACTTC. V usage is TRBV28 and J usage is TRBJ2-7; 8 bases map to TRBD1. Trimming removed 1 base from V and 6 bases from J; junction bases left unmatched: 2. From germline, CDR1 is MDHEN and CDR2 SYDVKM. This CDR3 is 13 amino acids long.

The V and J genes are TRBV28 and TRBJ1-1; D is ambiguous. This CDR3 contains 15 residues. The germline V gene has CDR1 MDHEN and CDR2 SYDVKM. V lost 7 bases and J lost 0, with 15 bases in between. The CDR3 region is CASKKISTLNTEAFF. In nucleotides, the CDR3 is TGTGCCAGCAAAAAGATATCAACCCTGAACACTGAAGCTTTCTTT. The full variable domain, with the rest looked up from reference TRBV28 and TRBJ1-1, is DVKVTQSSRYLVKRTGEKVFLECVQDMDHENMFWYRQDPGLGLRLIYFSYDVKMKEKGDIPEGYSVSREKKERFSLILESASTNQTSMYLCASKKISTLNTEAFFGQGTRLTVV.

The CDR3 DNA reads as TGTGCCAGCAGCTTAGCACGACTAGCGGGAGGGTATACGCAGTATTTT. Protein sequence: CASSLARLAGGYTQYF. The genes are TRBV11-1 and TRBJ2-3, with 14 bases aligning to TRBD2. The CDR3 covers 16 residues. From germline, CDR1 is SGHAT and CDR2 FQDESV (reference sequence). V was pared by 0 bases and J by 7 bases, with 3 bases of the junction left unmatched.

Points on this clone: Other DNA variants within this sample encode the same CDR3. The rearrangement links TRBV18 to TRBJ1-2; 7 bases agree with TRBD1. Germline CDR1 and CDR2: KGHSH and LQKENI. Trimming took 6 bases from V and 2 from J; bases not matched to a gene: 3. The CDR3 is 13 residues long. The CDR3 coding sequence is TGTGCCAGCTCCCAGGGACAGAACTATGGCTACACCTTC. Its translation is CASSQGQNYGYTF.

This clone has only a few counts. Other DNA sequences in the sample encode the same CDR3. This chain uses TRBV5-1 with TRBJ2-1, with 14 bases aligning to TRBD2. The CDR3 extends over 15 amino acids. Germline V lookup: CDR1 SGHRS, CDR2 YFSETQ. V dropped 2 bases and J dropped 7; count of bases not matched to a gene: 2. The chain's CDR3 is CASSFGLAGGNEQFF. As DNA, the CDR3 is TGCGCCAGCAGCTTCGGACTAGCGGGAGGTAATGAGCAGTTCTTC.

This chain uses TRBV6-6 with TRBJ1-6, with TRBD1 identical over 8 bases. The junction had 0 bases not matched to a gene; V was cut back by 0 bases and J by 5 bases. The CDR3 covers 15 residues. Germline-derived CDR1 and CDR2 are MNHNY and SVGAGI (reference sequence). The CDR3 spells CASSYSTGDNSPLHF. The CDR3 DNA is TGTGCCAGCAGTTACTCGACAGGGGATAATTCACCCCTCCACTTT.

J is TRBJ2-7 and V is TRBV7-3, with 8 nucleotides matching TRBD2. Per germline, CDR1 SGHTA and CDR2 FQGTGA. The CDR3 is made up of 14 amino acids. V lost 10 bases, J lost 12 bases, and 20 bases stayed unmatched. Here the CDR3 DNA reads TGTGCCACAGGACGGCTAACTTCAGCGGGAGTTTTGTACTTC. Translating gives CATGRLTSAGVLYF.

J is TRBJ2-7 and V is TRBV5-4, with 8 bases matching TRBD1. The junction had 9 bases not matched to a gene; V was cut back by 0 bases and J by 7 bases. Germline V gene lookup returns CDR1 SGHNT and CDR2 YYREEE (reference sequence). This CDR3 has 15 residues. The CDR3 region has the DNA TGTGCCAGCAGCTTGGTGCCAGGGGGCGCGGGGGAGCAGTACTTC. Its protein product is CASSLVPGGAGEQYF.

This clone was counted between two and nine times. The chain links TRBV30 to TRBJ1-1, with D possibly TRBD1 on 5 matching bases. Germline CDR1 reads GTSNPN; CDR2 reads SVGIG (reference sequence). Trimming pared 8 bases from V and 3 bases from J, leaving 19 bases between. The CDR3 totals 14 residues. DNA of the CDR3: TGTGCCGGGAAAAGGGGCTTCACTTACACTGAAGCTTTCTTT. Translating it yields CAGKRGFTYTEAFF.

Worth noting for this clone: This sample includes further DNA sequences coding for the same CDR3. The rearrangement joins TRBV7-3 to TRBJ2-3; D is unresolved. Germline-derived CDR1 and CDR2 are SGHTA and FQGTGA. V lost 5 bases and J lost 2, with 5 bases in between. CDR3 size: 12 residues. The CDR3 coding sequence is TGTGCCAGCAGCCCACCCACAGATACGCAGTATTTT. Protein: CASSPPTDTQYF.

V gene TRBV2 combines with J gene TRBJ2-3; D not certain. CDR1 is SNHLY, CDR2 FYNNEI, per germline. V was pared by 1 base and J by 2 bases, with 10 bases between. The CDR3 is made up of 15 amino acids. The CDR3 sequence: CASSEERLNTDTQYF. The CDR3 DNA follows: TGTGCCAGCAGTGAAGAAAGGCTGAACACAGATACGCAGTATTTT.

This clone occurred once. The chain joins TRBV7-3 to TRBJ1-4, with D perhaps matching TRBD1 (5 bases). Germline V gives CDR1 SGHTA, CDR2 FQGTGA. This CDR3 region has 16 residues. Between the trimmed V and J ends, which lost 1 base and 2 bases, there was a span of 11 bases. CDR3 loop: CASSLKGRATNEKLFF. The DNA of the CDR3 is TGTGCCAGCAGCTTAAAGGGCAGGGCCACTAATGAAAAACTGTTTTTT.

The chain joins TRBV15 to TRBJ2-7, with no clear D. The CDR3 runs to 14 residues. V was pared by 0 bases and J by 7 bases, with 13 bases between. Germline CDR1 reads LNHNV; CDR2 reads YYDKDF (reference sequence). CDR3 residues: CATSREQYAREQYF. Here the CDR3 DNA reads TGTGCCACCAGCAGAGAACAGTACGCTAGGGAGCAGTACTTC.

This clone was seen only once. The chain is built from TRBV15 and TRBJ2-3; D unclear. CDR3 length: 14 residues. CDR1 LNHNV and CDR2 YYDKDF come from the germline V gene (reference sequence). V lost 8 bases and J lost 5, with 17 bases in between. CDR3 sequence reads: CATSHSFLGDTQYF. CDR3 DNA: TGTGCCACCTCCCACAGTTTCCTCGGAGATACGCAGTATTTT.

This chain connects TRBV5-6 to TRBJ2-1; D remains ambiguous. Trimming removed 0 bases from V and 0 bases from J, with 13 bases in between. This CDR3 contains 17 residues. Germline lookup yields CDR1 SGHDT and CDR2 YYEEEE. The CDR3 loop is CASSLVGTASSYNEQFF. In DNA form, the CDR3 reads TGTGCCAGCAGCTTGGTCGGTACAGCTAGCTCCTACAATGAGCAGTTCTTC.

This clone was observed a few times. The J gene is TRBJ1-1, the V gene TRBV18; D perhaps matches TRBD1 (5 bases). Trimming took 1 base from V and 3 from J, leaving 12 bases between them. The germline gives CDR1 KGHSH, CDR2 LQKENI. The CDR3 consists of 15 residues. The CDR3 reads CASSPRQNWDTEAFF. The CDR3 DNA sequence: TGTGCCAGCTCACCACGACAGAACTGGGACACTGAAGCTTTCTTT.